The next 14 T cell receptor beta chains were all read from a single sample in a study of human T cells and chemical hapten exposure. The time point denotes: pre-sensitization, week 0. Described treatment: therapeutic diphenylcyclopropenone sensitization with weekly scalp DPC. TCRdb reanalysed the RACE reads using MiXCR and keeps one entry per CDR3 protein. The sample yields some 360,000 distinct CDR3 sequences, about 5.1% seen once. This specimen was whole blood, taken in connection with sensitization to the hapten diphenylcyclopropenone (DPC). The receptors were sampled from a woman between 50 and 59 years old with alopecia areata. Some clones in this sample may be carry-over from other donors' samples.

This clonotype was seen a few times. The chain links TRBV6-1 to TRBJ2-2; 12 bases are shared with TRBD2. The germline V gene encodes CDR1 MNHNS and CDR2 SASEGT. V shed 5 bases, J shed 7 bases, and the junction held 8 bases outside the gene matches. This CDR3 contains 16 residues. CDR3 DNA: TGTGCCAGCAGTCCCCGGACTAGCGGGATAGGCGGGGAGCTGTTTTTT. This codes for CASSPRTSGIGGELFF.

This clonotype was observed many times. This chain uses TRBV7-2 with TRBJ2-1; D gene ambiguous. Trimming pared 2 bases from V and 0 bases from J, leaving 8 bases between. Germline V gene lookup returns CDR1 SGHTA and CDR2 FQGNSA. The CDR3 extends over 15 amino acids. The CDR3 loop is CASSLPGFSYNEQFF. DNA for the CDR3: TGTGCCAGCAGCTTACCAGGTTTCTCCTACAATGAGCAGTTCTTC.

There are many counts of this clonotype. The chain uses TRBV6-2 or TRBV6-3 and TRBJ2-4; D tentatively fits TRBD1 or TRBD2 (6 bases each). V gave up 4 bases and J gave up 7 bases, with 17 bases separating them. Germline CDR1 and CDR2: MNHEY and SVGEGT. This CDR3 region has 15 residues. The CDR3 region is CASSSEGGPRNIQYF. CDR3 coding DNA: TGTGCCAGCAGTTCAGAGGGGGGTCCTAGGAACATTCAGTACTTC.

This clonotype was counted at least ten times. The chain recombines TRBV27 with TRBJ2-2; no clear D. Germline values: CDR1 MNHEY, CDR2 SMNVEV (reference sequence). CDR3 length: 16 residues. The V end was cut by 2 bases, the J end by 5 bases, with 15 bases between. CDR3: CASSLNSDPRTGELFF. DNA for the CDR3: TGTGCCAGCAGTTTAAATAGTGACCCGAGGACCGGGGAGCTGTTTTTT.

This rearrangement joins TRBV4-1 to TRBJ1-4; a possible D gene is TRBD1 (5 bases). This CDR3 comprises 15 residues. Trimming shortened V by 0 bases and J by 8 bases, and 13 bases separated the two germline ends. From germline, CDR1 is MGHRA and CDR2 YSYEKL. For the CDR3, the DNA is TGCGCCAGCAGCCAAGATGAGGGACGAGGCGAAAAACTGTTTTTT. This gives the protein CASSQDEGRGEKLFF.

This clonotype was seen a handful of times. The V gene is TRBV12-3 or TRBV12-4, the J gene TRBJ1-1, with D possibly TRBD1 on 5 matching bases. The CDR3 runs 15 residues. V was trimmed by 6 bases and J by 4 bases, leaving 18 bases between them. For the CDR3, the DNA is TGTGCCAGCAGCCGGCCGGGGGGGGTAGGCACTGAAGCTTTCTTT. It codes for CASSRPGGVGTEAFF.

This clonotype was counted at least ten times. The chain links TRBV6-2 or TRBV6-3 to TRBJ2-1; D may be TRBD2 (5 bases). This CDR3 comprises 12 residues. The V gene's germline CDR1 is MNHEY and CDR2 SVGEGT. Between the trimmed V and J ends, which lost 6 bases and 4 bases, there was a span of 7 bases. CDR3 DNA sequence: TGTGCCAGCAGACCGGGGTACAATGAGCAGTTCTTC. It specifies CASRPGYNEQFF.

V usage is TRBV9 and J usage is TRBJ1-6, with 7 bases that match TRBD1. Trimming cost V 3 bases and J 7 bases; bases outside gene matches: 4. The CDR3 sequence is 14 residues long. CDR1 SGDLS and CDR2 YYNGEE come from the germline V gene. CDR3 nucleotide sequence: TGTGCCAGCAGCGGGGGGGACAGAAATTCACCCCTCCACTTT. The encoded protein is CASSGGDRNSPLHF.

V and J are TRBV5-4 and TRBJ1-2; the D gene is possibly TRBD1 (5 bases). Germline assignment: CDR1 SGHNT and CDR2 YYREEE (reference sequence). The length of the CDR3 is 16 residues. V was shortened by 6 bases and J by 0 bases, with 18 bases between the two germline ends. Written as DNA, the CDR3 is TGTGCCAGCATCCCTAGTGGGGCAGCTCCTAACTATGGCTACACCTTC. Translating gives CASIPSGAAPNYGYTF. The full variable domain, with the rest looked up from reference TRBV5-4 and TRBJ1-2, is ETGVTQSPTHLIKTRGQQVTLRCSSQSGHNTVSWYQQALGQGPQFIFQYYREEENGRGNFPPRFSGLQFPNYSSELNVNALELDDSALYLCASIPSGAAPNYGYTFGSGTRLTVV.

This clonotype was counted ten times or more. The chain links TRBV24-1 to TRBJ2-3, with 8 bases lining up with TRBD2. Germline V CDR1 and CDR2: KGHDR, SFDVKD. The V segment lost 7 bases and the J segment 5 bases; nucleotides outside the gene matches: 10. The CDR3 is 15 residues long. The CDR3 nucleotides are TGTGCCACCAGCGTCGGGACTAGGGATAGAGATACGCAGTATTTT. It translates to CATSVGTRDRDTQYF.

This clonotype has only a few counts. CDR3 in amino acids: CASTTLPGSPLHF. Here the CDR3 DNA reads TGTGCCAGCACCACCCTCCCCGGATCACCCCTCCACTTT. This chain joins TRBV12-3 or TRBV12-4 and TRBJ1-6; D remains unclear. Trimming pared 7 bases from V and 10 bases from J, leaving 14 bases between. CDR3 length: 13 amino acids.

This clonotype was seen repeatedly, ten times or more. The V gene is TRBV7-2, the J gene TRBJ2-1, with 7 bases fitting TRBD1. This CDR3 has 17 amino acids. Germline V gene lookup returns CDR1 SGHTA and CDR2 FQGNSA. The trim removed 6 bases at V and 4 bases at J, leaving 15 bases unmatched. The CDR3 here is CASSSAGGLRRYNEQFF. Written as DNA, the CDR3 is TGTGCCAGCAGTAGCGCAGGGGGTCTTCGGAGATACAATGAGCAGTTCTTC.

A few counts support this clonotype. The chain uses TRBV4-1 and TRBJ2-3; D is undetermined. The CDR3 consists of 15 residues. CDR1 MGHRA and CDR2 YSYEKL come from the germline V gene. V was shortened by 2 bases and J by 1 base, with 10 bases between the two germline ends. The CDR3 spells CASSQLIPGTDTQYF. The DNA of the CDR3 is TGCGCCAGCAGCCAACTCATCCCAGGCACAGATACGCAGTATTTT.

This clonotype was found a few times. The rearrangement uses TRBV20-1 and TRBJ1-4, with D perhaps TRBD1 (5 bases). The CDR3 is 15 residues long. The germline V gene has CDR1 DFQATT and CDR2 SNEGSKA (reference sequence). Trimming shortened V by 3 bases and J by 0 bases, and 11 bases separated the two germline ends. CDR3 protein: CSARRGATTNEKLFF. As DNA, the CDR3 is TGCAGTGCTAGGAGGGGAGCCACAACTAATGAAAAACTGTTTTTT.